This is a list of T cell receptor beta chains from one sample in a study of cytomegalovirus exposure and HLA in healthy donors. Using immunoSEQ multiplex PCR, the repertoire was profiled, and TCRdb retains in-frame clones only, with some absent. The sample totals around 100,000 clones. Sample: PBMCs. The receptor set was obtained from a man aged 50 to 60 in good health and CMV-seronegative. Both conserved end residues are part of each CDR3. A D gene is named only where the DNA matches it firmly. Not every row has a clone size; where given, it reads once, few, many or a size class.

abundance	j_gene	d_gene	v_gene	CDR3nt	CDR3aa
-	TRBJ1-4	-	TRBV18	TGTGCCAGCTCACCGCCCGGGAGGGATGGAAAACTGTTTTTT	CASSPPGRDGKLFF
-	TRBJ2-1	TRBD1	TRBV29-1	TGCAGCGTTGGGCGGACAGGGTTTTACAATGAGCAGTTCTTC	CSVGRTGFYNEQFF
-	TRBJ2-7	TRBD1	TRBV7-3	TGTGCCAGCAGCCCCCTCCCGACAGGGACCTACGAGCAGTACTTC	CASSPLPTGTYEQYF
-	TRBJ2-7	TRBD2	TRBV7-9	TGTGCCAGCAGGCCTAGCGGGAGCTCCTACGAGCAGTACTTC	CASRPSGSSYEQYF
-	TRBJ1-4	-	TRBV6-5	TGTGCCAGCAGTAGAGTCCTTAATGAAAAACTGTTTTTT	CASSRVLNEKLFF
-	TRBJ2-3	-	TRBV9	TGTGCCAGCAGCGTAGGTGGGGCAGCCTACACAGATACGCAGTATTTT	CASSVGGAAYTDTQYF
-	TRBJ2-5	TRBD2	TRBV4-2	TGTGCCAGCAGCCAAACAACGACTAGCGGGGAACAAGAGACCCAGTACTTC	CASSQTTTSGEQETQYF
-	TRBJ1-1	-	TRBV18	TGTGCCAGCTCACCCCTGATGGGAGAGATCGCTTTCTTT	CASSPLMGEIAFF
-	TRBJ1-5	-	TRBV4-1	TGCGCCAGCAGCCAAGGAGAAAGCAACAATCAGCCCCAGCATTTT	CASSQGESNNQPQHF
-	TRBJ1-5	-	TRBV18	TGTGCCAGCTCATCCTCGACTACTCTAAGCAATCAGCCCCAGCATTTT	CASSSSTTLSNQPQHF
-	TRBJ1-4	TRBD1	TRBV28	TGTGCCAGCAGTTTATATTACGGGTGGGGGGACAGGGGGCATGAAAAACTGTTTTTT	CASSLYYGWGDRGHEKLFF
-	TRBJ1-5	-	TRBV7-2	TGTGCCAGCAGCTTGAGGGCTTCCAATCAGCCCCAGCATTTT	CASSLRASNQPQHF
-	TRBJ2-1	TRBD2	TRBV11-2	TGTGCCAGCAGCTTAGAAATAGCGGGAGGTGGAGATGAGCAGTTCTTC	CASSLEIAGGGDEQFF
-	TRBJ1-2	-	TRBV2	TGTGCCAGCAGTGAAGCGGGGGTTAGAGACAGGCATGGCTACACCTTC	CASSEAGVRDRHGYTF
-	TRBJ1-1	-	TRBV13	TGTGCCAGCAGCTTAGGGGCCAGGGGCACTGAAGCTTTCTTT	CASSLGARGTEAFF
-	TRBJ2-1	-	TRBV4-3	TGCGCCAGCAGCCAAGAGTCCGGGTACAATGAGCAGTTCTTC	CASSQESGYNEQFF
-	TRBJ1-6	-	TRBV7-2	TGTGCCAGCAGCTTAATTTCTAGGACTTCACACCTCCACTTT	CASSLISRTSHLHF
-	TRBJ2-7	-	TRBV4-3	TGCGCCAGCAGCCCGGACGTCGGGGGCTCCTACGAGCAGTACTTC	CASSPDVGGSYEQYF
-	TRBJ1-1	-	TRBV6-1	TGTGCCAGCAGTGACAGGGGACTGAACACTGAAGCTTTCTTT	CASSDRGLNTEAFF
-	TRBJ1-1	-	TRBV25-1	TGTGCCAGCAGTCTCGGACAGTGGGGCTTTTCTGCCTTT	CASSLGQWGFSAF
-	TRBJ2-7	TRBD1	TRBV4-2	TGTGCCAGCAGCCAAAGGACAGGGGGTTTGGGAGAGCAGTACTTC	CASSQRTGGLGEQYF
-	TRBJ1-4	-	TRBV30	TGTGCCTGGAGTGGGAACAGTGAAAAACTGTTTTTT	CAWSGNSEKLFF
-	TRBJ2-6	-	TRBV19	TGTGCCAGTAGTATAAGTAGCCTCTCTGGGGCCAACGTCCTGACTTTC	CASSISSLSGANVLTF
-	TRBJ2-1	TRBD1	TRBV4-1	TGCGCCAGCAGCCTAGGACAGGGGCCCGACAATGAGCAGTTCTTC	CASSLGQGPDNEQFF
-	TRBJ1-2	-	TRBV2	TGTGCCAGCAGTGAAGGTGGGAGCTATGGCTACACCTTC	CASSEGGSYGYTF
-	TRBJ1-2	-	TRBV6-5	TGTGCCAGCAGGTCAACAGTAGTCTACACCTTC	CASRSTVVYTF
-	TRBJ1-2	TRBD1	TRBV6-5	TGTGCCAGCAACTCCGGGACAGTTGGTGGCTACACCTTC	CASNSGTVGGYTF
-	TRBJ2-5	-	TRBV9	TGTGCCAGCAGCGTAGGGGCAGTGGACTCTCAAGAGACCCAGTACTTC	CASSVGAVDSQETQYF
-	TRBJ2-1	TRBD2	TRBV7-9	TGTGCCAGCAGCTTTAGCCTAGCGGGGGCCCGGTTCTTC	CASSFSLAGARFF
-	TRBJ1-2	-	TRBV4-3	TGCGCCAGCAGCCAAGAGGTCTACAGGACAGAAAACTATGGCTACACCTTC	CASSQEVYRTENYGYTF
-	TRBJ2-7	TRBD1	TRBV4-2	TGTGCCAGCAGCCAAGCTTGGCAGGGGGCTTACGAGCAGTACTTC	CASSQAWQGAYEQYF
-	TRBJ1-3	TRBD1	TRBV7-9	TGTGCCCTCGACAGGGCAAACACCATATATTTT	CALDRANTIYF
-	TRBJ2-7	TRBD1	TRBV28	TGTGCCAGCAGCCAATCTGTCACAGGGGCGAGTGAGCAGTACTTC	CASSQSVTGASEQYF
-	TRBJ2-1	-	TRBV18	TGTGCCAGCTCGCAAACTAGCAGCTCCTACAATGAGCAGTTCTTC	CASSQTSSSYNEQFF
-	TRBJ1-1	-	TRBV6-5	TGTGCCACCAACTTCAGGAGGGGCACTGAAGCTTTCTTT	CATNFRRGTEAFF
-	TRBJ2-1	-	TRBV6-1	TGTGCCAGCAGTGAGTCGAGCGGGACATCCTACAATGAGCAGTTCTTC	CASSESSGTSYNEQFF
-	TRBJ2-7	-	TRBV9	TGTGCCAGCAGCGTAGATCCACGCGGCGAGCAGTACTTC	CASSVDPRGEQYF
-	TRBJ1-2	-	TRBV7-7	TGTGCTAGCAGCCCTCTCCAGGGTTCGTCTGGCTACACCTTC	CASSPLQGSSGYTF
medium-sized	TRBJ2-1	-	TRBV6-1	TGTGCCAGCAGTGACCCTTCGGGGGGCCTGGATGAGCAGTTCTTC	CASSDPSGGLDEQFF
-	TRBJ1-1	TRBD1	TRBV6-1	TGTGCCATCACATCAAGGGACAGAACATATGAAGCTTTCTTT	CAITSRDRTYEAFF
-	TRBJ1-2	-	TRBV2	TGTGCCAGCAGTGACATCGGCGGAGACTATGGCTACACCTTC	CASSDIGGDYGYTF
-	TRBJ2-2	-	TRBV6-5	TGTGCCAGCAGTTACTCCCCAGGGTACACCGGGGAGCTGTTTTTT	CASSYSPGYTGELFF
-	TRBJ2-7	-	TRBV29-1	TGCAGCGCCCAGGGGAAACCCTACGAGCAGTACTTC	CSAQGKPYEQYF
-	TRBJ1-2	-	TRBV18	TGTGCCAGCTCGGCAGACACCTCTAACTATGGCTACACCTTC	CASSADTSNYGYTF
-	TRBJ2-2	TRBD2	TRBV5-4	TGTGCCAGCAGCTCTAGCGGACGGGCCGGGGAGCTGTTTTTT	CASSSSGRAGELFF
-	TRBJ1-4	TRBD1	TRBV13	TGTGCCAGCAGCTCCCGTAGACAGGGGAAGGAAAAACTGTTTTTT	CASSSRRQGKEKLFF